This record concerns one T cell receptor beta chain sequence. Study processing details: Nucleated cell counts were estimated from reference gene primer amplification. Generated by immunoSEQ multiplex PCR, the TCRdb table keeps only in-frame clones and is missing some. That table gives V, J and clone size, and the DNA gave D and trimming. The table includes around 30,000 clones, about 90% detected once. The data are from a study of blood T cell repertoires in COVID-19. Study information: Specimens from acute and convalescent COVID-19 originated in the United States, Italy and Spain. The analysed material was cDNA or gDNA that came from T cells, B-cell-depleted T cells, or PBMCs.

CDR1 and CDR2 (germline): SGHVS, FNYEAQ. This CDR3 comprises 15 residues. V dropped 5 bases and J dropped 2; count of bases not matched to a gene: 2. What was sequenced was peripheral blood. The TCR sequence derives from a man between 60 and 70 years old with active COVID-19. This sequence joins TRBV7-6 and TRBJ1-6; 8 bases fit TRBD1. CDR3 DNA sequence: TGTGCCAGCAGCCCGACAGGGGCCTATAATTCACCCCTCCACTTT. Its translation: CASSPTGAYNSPLHF.